Each of the 17 T cell receptor beta chains below was sequenced from the same sample in a study of blood T cell repertoires in COVID-19. Sequencing was performed with immunoSEQ multiplex PCR; in TCRdb, only in-frame clones are kept and a portion is missing. The table records roughly 150,000 clones, 70% to 90% of them present only once. Input material: peripheral blood. The origin of the receptors is a woman between 50 and 59 years old with acute or convalescent COVID-19.

V usage is TRBV10-3 and J usage is TRBJ2-1; the match to TRBD1 covers 7 bases. V trimming: 10 bases; J trimming: 0 bases; junction bases outside the gene matches: 9. Germline V gene lookup returns CDR1 ENHRY and CDR2 SYGVKD. CDR3 size: 15 residues. The CDR3: CATHPGGSSYNEQFF. The CDR3 DNA follows: TGTGCCACGCATCCAGGGGGTAGCTCCTACAATGAGCAGTTCTTC.

This sequence joins TRBV29-1 and TRBJ2-1; a possible D gene is TRBD1 (6 bases). Trimming stripped 8 bases from V and 6 bases from J, with 23 bases between. The CDR3 loop spans 15 amino acids. CDR1 is SQVTM, CDR2 ANQGSEA, per germline. This CDR3 is CSHPVGASGSNEQFF. CDR3 nucleotide sequence: TGCAGCCATCCGGTGGGGGCCAGTGGGTCCAATGAGCAGTTCTTC.

The genes are TRBV9 and TRBJ2-1; D is perhaps TRBD2 (6 bases). Germline CDR1 reads SGDLS; CDR2 reads YYNGEE. V lost 0 bases, J lost 5 bases, and 15 bases lay in between. CDR3 length: 16 residues. Here the CDR3 reads CASSVAGTPLDNEQFF. CDR3 nucleotide sequence: TGTGCCAGCAGCGTAGCCGGGACTCCACTGGACAATGAGCAGTTCTTC.

The CDR3 coding sequence is TGTGCCAGCAGCTTAGTCCAGACAGCAAGCACAGATACGCAGTATTTT. Translated: CASSLVQTASTDTQYF. The chain recombines TRBV13 with TRBJ2-3, with a possible D match to TRBD1 (5 bases). The V and J ends lost 1 base and 0 bases respectively, with 11 bases between them. CDR3 length: 16 residues. Germline CDR1 reads PRHDT; CDR2 reads FYEKMQ (reference sequence).

This clone showed up just a few times. The chain carries TRBV23-1 and TRBJ1-4; D unclear. TRBV23-1 is an open reading frame whose function is uncertain. The CDR3 totals 19 residues. V was cut by 1 base and J by 8 bases, with 26 bases left in between. The CDR3 DNA follows: TGCGCCAGCAGTCAATACCCTGTTCCGCGTATGAGGTTCCCGGAAAAACTGTTTTTT. Protein product: CASSQYPVPRMRFPEKLFF.

This clone has just one count. The chain joins TRBV6-4 to TRBJ1-3, with a tentative D call TRBD1 (6 bases). Germline V gene lookup returns CDR1 MRHNA and CDR2 SNTAGT. Trimming shortened V by 0 bases and J by 6 bases, and 33 bases separated the two germline ends. The CDR3 is 22 amino acids. The DNA for the CDR3 is TGTGCCAGCAGTGACTCGGTACAACAGGGAAGGGACGTGGGCCACCTATTAAACACCATATATTTT. Protein: CASSDSVQQGRDVGHLLNTIYF.

The V gene is TRBV6-2 or TRBV6-3, the J gene TRBJ2-5; the D gene is possibly TRBD1 (6 bases). CDR1 and CDR2 (germline): MNHEY, SVGEGT. The CDR3 runs to 15 residues. Deletions cut 0 bases from V and 7 bases from J, with 15 bases between. The CDR3 region is CASSYSTGAGGTQYF. The CDR3 region has the DNA TGTGCCAGCAGTTACTCGACAGGCGCTGGGGGGACCCAGTACTTC.

V usage is TRBV25-1 and J usage is TRBJ1-2; D unresolved. Per germline, CDR1 MGHDK and CDR2 SYGVNS. The CDR3 runs to 13 residues. V shed 4 bases and J shed 3 bases, with 9 bases lying between them. CDR3 in DNA: TGTGCCAGCAGTGTGAGAGATGACTATGGCTACACCTTC. Protein sequence: CASSVRDDYGYTF.

The chain couples TRBV5-1 to TRBJ2-3; 9 bases agree with TRBD2. The length of the CDR3 is 16 residues. V lost 0 bases to trimming and J lost 4 bases; unmatched junction nucleotides: 6. Germline V gene lookup returns CDR1 SGHRS and CDR2 YFSETQ. In DNA form, the CDR3 reads TGCGCCAGCAGCTTGGCAAATAGCGGGGGCGCAGATACGCAGTATTTT. This translates into CASSLANSGGADTQYF.

For this clone: No DNA is shown, since the ends of the CDR3 on it are uncertain; the CDR3 is the one TCRdb lists. J is TRBJ1-5 and V is TRBV3-1 (or the pseudogene TRBV3-2). The CDR3 contains 17 residues when both ends are counted. Germline lookup yields CDR1 LGHDT and CDR2 YNNKEL (reference sequence). The CDR3 is CASSLSSVRGGNQPQHF.

CDR3 sequence: CASSGWGDSPLHF. CDR3 in DNA: TGTGCCAGCAGCGGCTGGGGGGATTCACCCCTCCACTTT. The gene calls are TRBV21-1 and TRBJ1-6. TRBV21-1 is designated a pseudogene. The CDR3 has 13 residues.

The chain is built from TRBV6-2 or TRBV6-3 and TRBJ1-5, with D possibly TRBD1 on 5 matching bases. CDR1 and CDR2 from the germline V gene are MNHEY and SVGEGT. V was trimmed by 0 bases and J by 2 bases, leaving 8 bases between them. CDR3 length equals 15 residues. CDR3 sequence reads: CASSYSPGGNQPQHF. DNA of the CDR3: TGTGCCAGCAGTTACTCCCCGGGGGGCAATCAGCCCCAGCATTTT.

CDR3: CASSWGDQTFTDTQYF. CDR3 bases: TGTGCCAGCAGTTGGGGAGATCAAACCTTCACAGATACGCAGTATTTT. The chain carries TRBV6-2 or TRBV6-3 and TRBJ2-3; tentative D call: TRBD2 (5 bases). This CDR3 has 16 residues. The V gene lost 4 bases and the J gene lost 2 bases, with 16 bases spanning the gap. Germline CDR1 and CDR2: MNHEY and SVGEGT.

This clone was seen more than once but under ten times. This rearrangement joins TRBV7-3 to TRBJ2-7; D perhaps matches TRBD2 (6 bases). Germline lookup yields CDR1 SGHTA and CDR2 FQGTGA. Trimming cost V 0 bases and J 7 bases, with 13 bases left between them. The CDR3 length is 14 residues. Here the CDR3 reads CASSLTAAGGEQYF. The CDR3 coding sequence is TGTGCCAGCAGCTTAACGGCTGCCGGAGGGGAGCAGTACTTC.

The V and J genes are TRBV6-5 and TRBJ1-2; no clear D gene. Trimming stripped 2 bases from V and 2 bases from J, with 9 bases between. CDR1 and CDR2 (germline): MNHEY, SVGAGI. The CDR3 length is 14 residues. The CDR3 loop is CASSYGQPNYGYTF. In DNA form, the CDR3 reads TGTGCCAGCAGTTACGGGCAGCCAAACTATGGCTACACCTTC.

V is TRBV9 and J is TRBJ2-1; possibly TRBD2 for D (5 bases). V lost 0 bases to trimming and J lost 0 bases, with 13 bases between them. CDR3 length equals 17 residues. CDR1 SGDLS and CDR2 YYNGEE come from the germline V gene. CDR3 in amino acids: CASSVGSSTSSYNEQFF. CDR3 sequence (DNA): TGTGCCAGCAGCGTAGGGTCTAGCACTAGCTCCTACAATGAGCAGTTCTTC.

The V and J genes are TRBV7-6 and TRBJ2-1; TRBD2 aligns across 10 bases. The germline V gene encodes CDR1 SGHVS and CDR2 FNYEAQ. This CDR3 has 15 amino acids. V gave up 5 bases and J gave up 4 bases; unmatched junction bases: 5. CDR3 amino acids: CASSLLAGSYNEQFF. The CDR3 DNA sequence: TGTGCCAGCAGCCTACTAGCGGGGAGTTACAATGAGCAGTTCTTC.